This TCR beta chain was captured in a study of blood T cell repertoires in COVID-19. Overall study context: Samples came from the United States, Italy and Spain, spanning acute and convalescent COVID-19. PBMCs, B-cell-depleted T cells, or T cells were the source of the cDNA or gDNA that made up the material.

Seattle's enrolled individuals joined amid active infection and were then monitored longitudinally. V lost 7 bases, J lost 5 bases, and 14 bases lay in between. The germline CDR1 and CDR2 sequences are LGHDT and YNNKEL (reference sequence). The CDR3 consists of 13 residues. Under the authors' procedure: Quantification of nucleated cells was approximated via reference gene primer amplification. Profiled with immunoSEQ multiplex PCR; TCRdb holds only in-frame clones, not every one. The V and J calls and the clone size are those of that table, but D and trimming were determined from the DNA. The profile shows about 220,000 clones, approximately 85% of them singletons.

The rearrangement joins TRBV3-1 (or the pseudogene TRBV3-2) to TRBJ2-5, with D perhaps matching TRBD1 (5 bases). The sequencing input was peripheral blood. The TCR originated in a woman between 65 and 79 years old with COVID-19, enrolled during active disease. The CDR3 sequence: CASKFVGRETQYF. DNA of the CDR3: TGTGCCAGCAAATTTGTGGGGCGCGAGACCCAGTACTTC.